This TCR beta chain was recovered during a study of cytomegalovirus exposure and HLA in healthy donors. Study at large: The approximately 130 validation repertoires matched the 500 to 750 first-cohort repertoires in platform, a later analysis reported.

Assay used: immunoSEQ multiplex PCR; TCRdb lists only in-frame clones, some missing. The profile covers approximately 260,000 clones, with around 86% appearing a single time and around 1.2% taken by the ten largest. The CDR3 loop spans 12 amino acids. Germline CDR1 is SGHVS and CDR2 is FNYEAQ. Losses at the gene ends were 5 bases for V and 9 bases for J; bases not matched to a gene: 5. The clonotype comes from a woman in her thirties in good health and CMV-seropositive. The sequenced material came from PBMCs. The V and J genes are TRBV7-6 and TRBJ1-1; TRBD1 matches 8 bases. The CDR3 DNA reads as TGTGCCAGCAGCCCGGGACAGGCAAAAGCTTTCTTT. Protein: CASSPGQAKAFF.